This T cell receptor beta chain was identified in a study of shared clonotypes between healthy human individuals. TCRdb keeps only in-frame clones here, not all; method: immunoSEQ multiplex PCR. The table has around 700,000 clones, about 78% seen once. The CDR3 is 13 amino acids. Germline V lookup: CDR1 KGHSH, CDR2 LQKENI. Deletions cut 2 bases from V and 1 base from J, with 5 bases between. The V gene is TRBV18, the J gene TRBJ1-1; D unclear. This sequence originates from a woman aged 25 to 39 in good health. Sequencing was carried out using memory CD4+ T cells sorted from blood. Documented subset: CD45RA-negative fraction. The CDR3 coding sequence is TGTGCCAGCTCACCAAACAAGAACACTGAAGCTTTCTTT. Protein: CASSPNKNTEAFF.